The entry below describes one T cell receptor beta chain. The source of the sample is a study of PD-L1 blockade in urothelial cancer. Turning to the study itself: Prior exposure to chemotherapy in patients amounted to 0 to 3 regimens received.

Trimming at V came to 4 bases and at J to 4 bases, leaving 8 bases not matched to a gene. The CDR3 extends over 16 amino acids. Germline CDR1 is KGHSH and CDR2 is LQKENI. Measured with immunoSEQ multiplex PCR; TCRdb has only the in-frame clones, and not every one. The table lists 60,000 to 70,000 clones, roughly four fifths of them singletons. As for time point: pretreatment peripheral blood. Every patient provided from 1 to 8 samples, collected pretreatment and on-treatment. This receptor was taken from a man aged 70 or older with urothelial cancer. The specimen was PBMCs, collected around atezolizumab (anti-PD-L1) treatment. The chain recombines TRBV18 with TRBJ2-2, with 8 bases aligning to TRBD2. CDR3 nucleotide sequence: TGTGCCAGCTCACAGGGGAGTAGCGGGACCACCGGGGAGCTGTTTTTT. It specifies CASSQGSSGTTGELFF.